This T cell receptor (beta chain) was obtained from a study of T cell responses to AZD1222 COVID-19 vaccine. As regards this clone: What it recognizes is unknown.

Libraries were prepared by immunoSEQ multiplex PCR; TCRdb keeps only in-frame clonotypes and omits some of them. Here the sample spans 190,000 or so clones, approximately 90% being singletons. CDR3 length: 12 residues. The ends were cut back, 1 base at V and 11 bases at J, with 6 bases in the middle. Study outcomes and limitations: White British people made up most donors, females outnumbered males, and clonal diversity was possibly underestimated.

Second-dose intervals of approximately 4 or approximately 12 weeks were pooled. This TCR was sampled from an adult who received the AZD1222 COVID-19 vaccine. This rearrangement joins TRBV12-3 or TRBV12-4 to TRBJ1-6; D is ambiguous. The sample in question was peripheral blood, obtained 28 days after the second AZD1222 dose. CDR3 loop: CASSLGRAPLHF. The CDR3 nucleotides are TGTGCCAGCAGTTTAGGCAGAGCACCCCTCCACTTT.